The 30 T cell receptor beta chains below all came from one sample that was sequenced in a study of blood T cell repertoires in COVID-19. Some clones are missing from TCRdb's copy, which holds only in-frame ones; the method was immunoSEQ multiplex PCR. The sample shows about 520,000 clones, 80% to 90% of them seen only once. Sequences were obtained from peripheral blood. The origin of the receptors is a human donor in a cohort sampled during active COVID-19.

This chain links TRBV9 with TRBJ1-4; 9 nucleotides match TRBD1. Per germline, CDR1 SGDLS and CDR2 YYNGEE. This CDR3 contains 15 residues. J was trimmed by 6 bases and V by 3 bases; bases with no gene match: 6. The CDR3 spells CASSANRDRDEKLFF. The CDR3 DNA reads TGTGCCAGCAGCGCTAACCGGGACAGGGATGAAAAACTGTTTTTT. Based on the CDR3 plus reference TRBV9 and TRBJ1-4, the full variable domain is DSGVTQTPKHLITATGQRVTLRCSPRSGDLSVYWYQQSLDQGLQFLIQYYNGEERAKGNILERFSAQQFPDLHSELNLSSLELGDSALYFCASSANRDRDEKLFFGSGTQLSVL.

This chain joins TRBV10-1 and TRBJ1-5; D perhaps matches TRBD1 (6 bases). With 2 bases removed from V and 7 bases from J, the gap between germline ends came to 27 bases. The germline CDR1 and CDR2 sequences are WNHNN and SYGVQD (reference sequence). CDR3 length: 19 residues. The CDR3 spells CASSEESRAGARSGQPQHF. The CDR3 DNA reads TGCGCCAGCAGTGAGGAGAGCAGGGCAGGGGCCAGAAGTGGGCAGCCCCAGCATTTT.

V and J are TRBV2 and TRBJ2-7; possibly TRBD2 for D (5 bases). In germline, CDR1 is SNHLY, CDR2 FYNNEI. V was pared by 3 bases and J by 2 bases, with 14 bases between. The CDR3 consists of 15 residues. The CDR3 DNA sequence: TGTGCCAGCAGTGAGTTAAGAGCGGCAGCCTACGAGCAGTACTTC. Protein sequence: CASSELRAAAYEQYF.

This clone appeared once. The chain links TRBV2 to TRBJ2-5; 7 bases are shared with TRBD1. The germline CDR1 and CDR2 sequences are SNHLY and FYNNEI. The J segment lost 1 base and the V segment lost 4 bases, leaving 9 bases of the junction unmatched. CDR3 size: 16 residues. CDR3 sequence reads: CASSATDRVAQETQYF. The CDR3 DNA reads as TGTGCCAGCAGTGCCACCGACAGGGTTGCCCAAGAGACCCAGTACTTC.

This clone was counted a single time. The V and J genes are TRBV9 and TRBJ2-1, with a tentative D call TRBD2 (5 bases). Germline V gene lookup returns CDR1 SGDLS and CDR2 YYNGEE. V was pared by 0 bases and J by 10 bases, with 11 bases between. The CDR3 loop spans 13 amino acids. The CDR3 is CASSVVPSMEQFF. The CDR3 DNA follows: TGTGCCAGCAGCGTAGTCCCTAGCATGGAGCAGTTCTTC.

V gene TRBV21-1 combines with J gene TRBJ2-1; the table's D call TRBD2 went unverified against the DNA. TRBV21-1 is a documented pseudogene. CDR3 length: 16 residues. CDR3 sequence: CASSKGAGYRRCEQFF. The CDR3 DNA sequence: TGTGCCAGCAGCAAAGGAGCGGGATACCGTCGATGTGAGCAGTTCTTC.

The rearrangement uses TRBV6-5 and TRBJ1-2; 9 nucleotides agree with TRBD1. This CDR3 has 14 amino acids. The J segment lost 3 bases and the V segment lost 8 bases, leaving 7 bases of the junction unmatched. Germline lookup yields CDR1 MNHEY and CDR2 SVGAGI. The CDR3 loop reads CASYRTGDYYGYTF. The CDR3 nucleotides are TGTGCCAGCTACCGGACAGGGGACTACTATGGCTACACCTTC.

The CDR3 DNA follows: TGTGCCAGCAGCCGCGGGGTGAACACTGAAGCTTTCTTT. Translation gives CASSRGVNTEAFF. The chain has TRBV7-2 and TRBJ1-1; D call uncertain. This CDR3 comprises 13 residues. V was cut by 5 bases and J by 0 bases, with 7 bases left in between. The germline V gene encodes CDR1 SGHTA and CDR2 FQGNSA. Together with reference TRBV7-2 and TRBJ1-1, the CDR3 gives the full variable domain: GAGVSQSPSNKVTEKGKDVELRCDPISGHTALYWYRQSLGQGLEFLIYFQGNSAPDKSGLPSDRFSAERTGGSVSTLTIQRTQQEDSAVYLCASSRGVNTEAFFGQGTRLTVV.

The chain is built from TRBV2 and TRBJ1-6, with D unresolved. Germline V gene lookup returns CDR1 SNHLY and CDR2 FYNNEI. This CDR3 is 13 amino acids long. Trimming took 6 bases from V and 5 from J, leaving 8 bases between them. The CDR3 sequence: CASRREDNSPLHF. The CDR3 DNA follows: TGTGCCAGCAGGAGGGAGGATAATTCACCCCTCCACTTT.

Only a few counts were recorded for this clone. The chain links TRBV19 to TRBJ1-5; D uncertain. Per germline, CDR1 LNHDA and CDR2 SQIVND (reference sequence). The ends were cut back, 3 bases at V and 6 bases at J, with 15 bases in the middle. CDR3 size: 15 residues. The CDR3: CASSILGGSGQPQHF. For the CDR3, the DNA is TGTGCCAGTAGTATCCTGGGAGGGTCAGGTCAGCCCCAGCATTTT.

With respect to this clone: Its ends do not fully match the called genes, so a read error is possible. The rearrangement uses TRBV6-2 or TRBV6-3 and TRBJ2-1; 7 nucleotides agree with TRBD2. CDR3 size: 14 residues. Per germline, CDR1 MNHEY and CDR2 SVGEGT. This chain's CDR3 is CASSYGGSYHEQFF. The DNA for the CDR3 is TGTGCCAGCAGTTATGGCGGGAGCTACCATGAGCAGTTCTTC.

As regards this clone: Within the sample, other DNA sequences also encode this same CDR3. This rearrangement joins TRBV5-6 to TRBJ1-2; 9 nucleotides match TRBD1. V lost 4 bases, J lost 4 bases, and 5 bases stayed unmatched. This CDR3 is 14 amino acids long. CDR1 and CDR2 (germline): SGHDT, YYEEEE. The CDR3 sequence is CASSPDRGLYGYTF. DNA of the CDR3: TGTGCCAGCAGCCCGGACAGGGGACTCTATGGCTACACCTTC.

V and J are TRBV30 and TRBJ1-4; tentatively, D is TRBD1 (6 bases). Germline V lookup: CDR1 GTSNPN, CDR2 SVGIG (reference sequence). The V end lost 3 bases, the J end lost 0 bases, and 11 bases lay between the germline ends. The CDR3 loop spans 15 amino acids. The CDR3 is CAWSAGVSTNEKLFF. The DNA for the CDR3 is TGTGCCTGGAGCGCAGGGGTCTCAACTAATGAAAAACTGTTTTTT.

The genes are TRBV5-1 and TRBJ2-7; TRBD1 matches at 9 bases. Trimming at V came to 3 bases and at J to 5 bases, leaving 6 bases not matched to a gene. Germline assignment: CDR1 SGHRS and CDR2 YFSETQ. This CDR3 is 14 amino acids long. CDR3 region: CASSWGDREDEQYF. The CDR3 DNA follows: TGCGCCAGCAGCTGGGGGGACAGGGAGGACGAGCAGTACTTC.

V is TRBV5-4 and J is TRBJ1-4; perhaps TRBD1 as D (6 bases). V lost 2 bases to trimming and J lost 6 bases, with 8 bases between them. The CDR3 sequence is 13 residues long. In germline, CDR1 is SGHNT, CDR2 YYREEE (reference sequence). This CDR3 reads CASSFKGDEKLFF. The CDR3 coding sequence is TGTGCCAGCAGCTTTAAGGGGGATGAAAAACTGTTTTTT.

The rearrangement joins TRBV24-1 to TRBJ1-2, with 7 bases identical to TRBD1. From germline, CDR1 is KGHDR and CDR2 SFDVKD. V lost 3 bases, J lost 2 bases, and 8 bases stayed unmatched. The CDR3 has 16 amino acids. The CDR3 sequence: CATSDPRQGLNYGYTF. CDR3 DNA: TGTGCCACCAGTGATCCCCGACAGGGCCTAAACTATGGCTACACCTTC.

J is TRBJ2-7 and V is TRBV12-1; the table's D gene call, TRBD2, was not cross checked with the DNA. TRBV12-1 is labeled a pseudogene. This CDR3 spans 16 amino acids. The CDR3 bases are TGTGCCAGCAGCTCTCCGAGACCCAGACTAGACTACGAGCAGTACTTC. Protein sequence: CASSSPRPRLDYEQYF.

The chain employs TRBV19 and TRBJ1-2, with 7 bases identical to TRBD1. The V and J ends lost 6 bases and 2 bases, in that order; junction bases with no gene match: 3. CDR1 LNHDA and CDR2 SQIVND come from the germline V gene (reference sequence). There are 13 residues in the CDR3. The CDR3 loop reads CASRQGINYGYTF. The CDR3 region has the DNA TGTGCCAGTAGACAGGGGATAAACTATGGCTACACCTTC.

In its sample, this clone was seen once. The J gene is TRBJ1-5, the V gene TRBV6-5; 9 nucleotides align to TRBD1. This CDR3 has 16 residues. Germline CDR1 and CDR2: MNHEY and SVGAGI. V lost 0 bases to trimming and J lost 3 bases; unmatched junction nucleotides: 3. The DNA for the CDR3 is TGTGCCAGCAGTTACTCGACAGGGGGAAACAATCAGCCCCAGCATTTT. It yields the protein CASSYSTGGNNQPQHF.

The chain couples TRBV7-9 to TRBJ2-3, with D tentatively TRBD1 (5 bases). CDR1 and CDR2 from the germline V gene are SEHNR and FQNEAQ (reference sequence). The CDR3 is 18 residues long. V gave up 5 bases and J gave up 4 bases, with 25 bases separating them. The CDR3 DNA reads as TGTGCCAGCAGCCCCACGTGGGGCAGGGCGGAAGGATCAGATACGCAGTATTTT. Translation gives CASSPTWGRAEGSDTQYF.

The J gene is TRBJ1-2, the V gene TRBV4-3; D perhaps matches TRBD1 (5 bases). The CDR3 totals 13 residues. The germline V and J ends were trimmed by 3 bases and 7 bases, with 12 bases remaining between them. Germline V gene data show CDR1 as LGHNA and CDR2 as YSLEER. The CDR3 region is CASSHSAGGGYTF. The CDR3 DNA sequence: TGCGCCAGCAGCCATTCTGCCGGGGGTGGCTACACCTTC.

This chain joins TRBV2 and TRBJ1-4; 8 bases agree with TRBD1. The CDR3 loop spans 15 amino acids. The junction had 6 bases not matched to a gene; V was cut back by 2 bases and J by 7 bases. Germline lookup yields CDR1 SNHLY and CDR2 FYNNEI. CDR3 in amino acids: CASSELGTGREKLFF. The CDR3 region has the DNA TGTGCCAGCAGTGAACTGGGGACAGGTCGTGAAAAACTGTTTTTT.

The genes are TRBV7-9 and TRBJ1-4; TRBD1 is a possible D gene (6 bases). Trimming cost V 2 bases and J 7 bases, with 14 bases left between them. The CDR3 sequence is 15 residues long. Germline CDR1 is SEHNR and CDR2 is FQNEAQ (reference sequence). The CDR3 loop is CASSLTDSTSEKLFF. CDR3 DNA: TGTGCCAGCAGCTTAACGGACAGCACATCTGAAAAACTGTTTTTT.

This chain's CDR3 is CASSFGPVDEEERNTEAFF. CDR3 DNA: TGTGCCAGCAGTTTTGGCCCAGTGGATGAGGAAGAGAGGAACACTGAAGCTTTCTTT. The rearrangement uses TRBV28 and TRBJ1-1; D uncertain. This CDR3 region has 19 residues. From germline, CDR1 is MDHEN and CDR2 SYDVKM. V was pared by 3 bases and J by 1 base, with 24 bases between.

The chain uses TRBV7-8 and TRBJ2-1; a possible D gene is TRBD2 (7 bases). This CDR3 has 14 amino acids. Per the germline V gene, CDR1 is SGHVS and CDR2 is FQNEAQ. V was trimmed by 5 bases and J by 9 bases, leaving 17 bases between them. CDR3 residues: CASSPSGGLSEQFF. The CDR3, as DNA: TGTGCCAGCAGCCCCTCGGGGGGCTTGAGTGAGCAGTTCTTC.

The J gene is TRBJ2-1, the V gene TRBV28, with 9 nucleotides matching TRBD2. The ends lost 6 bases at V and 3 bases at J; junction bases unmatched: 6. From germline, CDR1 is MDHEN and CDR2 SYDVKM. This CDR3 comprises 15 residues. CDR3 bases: TGTGCCAGCAGCTCAGCGGGAGGCTTCTACAATGAGCAGTTCTTC. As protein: CASSSAGGFYNEQFF.

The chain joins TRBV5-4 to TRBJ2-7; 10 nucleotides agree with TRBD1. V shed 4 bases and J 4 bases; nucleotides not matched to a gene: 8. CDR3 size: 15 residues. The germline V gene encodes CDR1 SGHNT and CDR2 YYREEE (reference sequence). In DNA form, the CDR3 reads TGTGCCAGCAGCCATCGGGGACAGGGGAAGTACGAGCAGTACTTC. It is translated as CASSHRGQGKYEQYF.

The CDR3 DNA reads TGTGCCAGTAGTTCGGGCGCGGGGAGACCCCAGCATTTT. It yields the protein CASSSGAGRPQHF. The chain is built from TRBV19 and TRBJ1-5, with no clear D. CDR3 size: 13 residues. Germline lookup yields CDR1 LNHDA and CDR2 SQIVND (reference sequence). V was pared by 5 bases and J by 10 bases, with 15 bases between.

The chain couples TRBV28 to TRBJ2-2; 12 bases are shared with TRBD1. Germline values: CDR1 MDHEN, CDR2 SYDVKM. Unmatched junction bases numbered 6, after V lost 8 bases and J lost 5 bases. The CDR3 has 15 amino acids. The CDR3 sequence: CASGGQGAGTGELFF. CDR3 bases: TGTGCCAGCGGGGGACAGGGGGCTGGGACCGGGGAGCTGTTTTTT.

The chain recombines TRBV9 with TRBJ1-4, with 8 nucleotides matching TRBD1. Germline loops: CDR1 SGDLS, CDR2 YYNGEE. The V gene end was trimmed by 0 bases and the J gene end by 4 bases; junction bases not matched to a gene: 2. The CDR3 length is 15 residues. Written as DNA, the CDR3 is TGTGCCAGCAGCGTAGGGACAGGGATTAATGAAAAACTGTTTTTT. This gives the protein CASSVGTGINEKLFF.